This is a list of T cell receptor beta chains from one sample in a study of post-analysis software for immune sequencing data. TCRdb re-derived calls from the PCR reads in MiXCR, one entry per CDR3 protein. The profile covers about 570,000 distinct CDR3 sequences, with less than 40% appearing a single time and about 6% taken by the ten largest. Input material: blood. These receptors all come from a girl between 2 and 17 years old with multiple sclerosis. The CDR3 runs from the conserved cysteine through the conserved F or W. Each record gives: clone size, D gene, J gene, V gene, CDR3 protein, CDR3 DNA. The D gene is left open where the match is weak. Rows give clone size only sometimes, using once, few, many, or a class for an expanded clone.

. . TRBJ2-7 TRBV4-1 CASSQASVSTYNEQYF TGCGCCAGCAGCCAAGCTAGCGTATCGACCTACAATGAGCAGTACTTC
. TRBD1 TRBJ1-2 TRBV15 CATSRGQGNYGYTF TGTGCCACCAGCAGAGGACAGGGGAACTATGGCTACACCTTC
few TRBD1 TRBJ2-3 TRBV5-1 CASALAGTVTDTQYF TGCGCCAGCGCCCTCGCCGGGACAGTCACAGATACGCAGTATTTT
few TRBD1 TRBJ1-1 TRBV20-1 CSAETGQTTNTEAFF TGCAGTGCCGAGACAGGGCAGACTACGAACACTGAAGCTTTCTTT
. TRBD2 TRBJ2-1 TRBV6-1 CASREGVGQFF TGTGCCAGCCGGGAGGGTGTAGGGCAGTTCTTC
. . TRBJ1-2 TRBV7-9 CASSELGGNYGYTF TGTGCCAGCAGCGAGCTAGGGGGGAACTATGGCTACACCTTC
. . TRBJ1-5 TRBV20-1 CSARIQGGQPQHF TGCAGTGCTAGAATCCAGGGAGGTCAGCCCCAGCATTTT
few . TRBJ1-4 TRBV5-1 CASSTTGHNGEKLFF TGCGCCAGCAGTACTACAGGGCACAACGGTGAAAAACTGTTTTTT
few . TRBJ1-2 TRBV7-8 CASSPPGDGYTF TGTGCCAGCAGCCCGCCTGGAGATGGCTACACCTTC
. TRBD1 TRBJ1-2 TRBV28 CASHDRAYGYTF TGTGCCAGCCACGACAGGGCCTATGGCTACACCTTC
once . TRBJ2-4 TRBV7-9 CASGFREVLGKNIQYF TGTGCCAGCGGCTTCCGCGAGGTGCTTGGCAAAAACATTCAGTACTTC
once . TRBJ2-5 TRBV20-1 CSARELWPLETQYF TGCAGTGCTAGAGAGCTTTGGCCCTTGGAGACCCAGTACTTC
few . TRBJ1-1 TRBV10-3 CAISEDRSNTEAFF TGTGCCATCAGTGAAGACAGATCAAACACTGAAGCTTTCTTT
few TRBD2 TRBJ2-1 TRBV10-3 CAISDGLAGYNEQFF TGTGCCATCAGTGACGGGCTAGCGGGGTACAATGAGCAGTTCTTC
few TRBD1 TRBJ2-7 TRBV6-5 CASSYSTGAYYEQYF TGTGCCAGCAGTTATTCGACAGGGGCTTACTACGAGCAGTACTTC
. TRBD1 TRBJ2-7 TRBV7-2 CASSFFSLLGTVPYEQYF TGTGCCAGCAGCTTTTTTTCTTTACTTGGGACAGTTCCTTACGAGCAGTACTTC
. . TRBJ2-1 TRBV20-1 CSATRAGLYNKQFF TGCAGTGCCACTCGGGCGGGGCTGTACAATAAGCAGTTCTTC
. . TRBJ2-5 TRBV20-1 CSARSQTNQETQYF TGCAGTGCTAGGTCCCAGACAAACCAAGAGACCCAGTACTTC
. TRBD1 TRBJ1-5 TRBV2 CASRGSGGAGQPQHF TGTGCCAGCAGGGGATCAGGGGGCGCGGGTCAGCCCCAGCATTTT
few . TRBJ1-2 TRBV4-1 CASSPQTAFGVGGYTF TGCGCCAGCAGCCCGCAGACCGCTTTTGGGGTAGGAGGCTACACCTTC
many . TRBJ2-5 TRBV29-1 CSVSPNEETQYF TGCAGCGTTTCGCCGAATGAGGAGACCCAGTACTTC
few . TRBJ2-5 TRBV12-3/TRBV12-4 CASSYRVGETQYF TGTGCCAGCAGTTACAGGGTTGGGGAGACCCAGTACTTC
. . TRBJ1-1 TRBV7-6 CASSLVVGVGEAFF TGTGCCAGCAGCTTAGTCGTCGGAGTTGGTGAAGCTTTCTTT
few TRBD2 TRBJ2-7 TRBV9 CASSEGGGLAGEQYF TGTGCCAGCAGCGAGGGGGGGGGACTAGCGGGTGAGCAGTACTTC
. . TRBJ2-5 TRBV28 CVSSLALREETQYF TGTGTCAGCAGTTTAGCCCTCAGGGAAGAGACCCAGTACTTC
few TRBD1 TRBJ2-3 TRBV24-1 CATSDLLQGGQGVDTQYF TGTGCCACCAGTGATTTGTTACAGGGAGGACAGGGCGTAGATACGCAGTATTTT
once TRBD2 TRBJ2-7 TRBV10-1 CASSGPLLLLAGIYSSYEQYF TGCGCCAGCAGTGGACCCCTGCTTTTACTAGCGGGGATTTATAGCTCCTACGAGCAGTACTTC
many TRBD2 TRBJ2-7 TRBV5-1 CASSPRTSGSYEQYF TGCGCCAGCAGCCCCCGGACTAGCGGAAGCTACGAGCAGTACTTC
. . TRBJ1-1 TRBV11-2 CASSSRTGGVEAFF TGTGCCAGCAGCTCTAGGACGGGCGGGGTTGAAGCTTTCTTT
. TRBD1 TRBJ2-5 TRBV10-3 CAISDGQGARETQYF TGTGCCATCAGTGACGGTCAGGGGGCGAGAGAGACCCAGTACTTC
. . TRBJ2-5 TRBV14 CASSQRGGQYF TGTGCCAGCAGCCAACGAGGGGGCCAGTACTTC
few TRBD2 TRBJ2-5 TRBV29-1 CSVLGTSGGRQETQYF TGCAGCGTTCTAGGGACTAGCGGGGGGCGTCAGGAGACCCAGTACTTC
. . TRBJ2-2 TRBV5-1 CASRRSGNTGELLF TGCGCCAGCAGGAGGTCAGGGAACACCGGGGAGCTGTTGTTT
. . TRBJ2-4 TRBV7-9 CASSLEVLSAKNIQYF TGTGCCAGCAGCTTAGAGGTACTAAGCGCCAAAAACATTCAGTACTTC
. TRBD1 TRBJ1-1 TRBV15 CATSRDPRQGWTEAFF TGTGCCACCAGCAGAGATCCCCGACAGGGGTGGACTGAAGCTTTCTTT
few . TRBJ1-2 TRBV7-9 CASSLVEAGYGYTF TGTGCCAGCAGCTTAGTAGAGGCCGGCTATGGCTACACCTTC
few . TRBJ1-5 TRBV7-8 CASSLDPGAQPQHF TGTGCCAGCAGCTTAGATCCGGGCGCTCAGCCCCAGCATTTT
. TRBD2 TRBJ2-7 TRBV27 CASTSGEHSYNEQYF TGTGCCAGCACTAGCGGGGAGCACTCCTACAATGAGCAGTACTTC
. TRBD1 TRBJ2-3 TRBV27 CASSLRDRGNTQYF TGTGCCAGCAGTCTCCGGGACAGGGGCAATACGCAGTATTTT
few . TRBJ2-4 TRBV9 CASSVDRGWAKNIQYF TGTGCCAGCAGCGTAGATCGAGGGTGGGCCAAAAACATTCAGTACTTC
few TRBD1 TRBJ2-5 TRBV9 CASSVTGGGETQYF TGTGCCAGCAGCGTGACAGGGGGCGGTGAGACCCAGTACTTC
. . TRBJ1-5 TRBV20-1 CSAGDSVNQPQHF TGCAGTGCTGGTGACAGTGTCAATCAGCCCCAGCATTTT
. TRBD1 TRBJ1-2 TRBV6-6 CASRQGGNYGYTF TGTGCCAGCCGACAGGGGGGAAACTATGGCTACACCTTC
few . TRBJ2-5 TRBV7-7 CASSLNRGRGETQYF TGTGCTAGCAGCTTAAACCGGGGGCGAGGAGAGACCCAGTACTTC
. . TRBJ2-2 TRBV7-9 CASRRYEGNDGELFF TGTGCCAGCAGGAGATACGAGGGGAATGACGGGGAGCTGTTTTTT
once . TRBJ2-1 TRBV3-1 CASSTGSRRPFF TGTGCCAGCAGCACAGGGTCCAGGAGGCCGTTCTTC
few TRBD1 TRBJ1-4 TRBV20-1 CSASRPGTGIEKLFF TGCAGTGCTTCCCGCCCCGGGACAGGGATTGAAAAACTGTTTTTT
. TRBD1 TRBJ1-1 TRBV3-1 CASSQGDRDSSEAFF TGTGCCAGCAGCCAAGGGGATCGGGACAGTTCTGAAGCTTTCTTT
few . TRBJ1-5 TRBV6-5 CASRIGGNQPQHF TGTGCCAGCAGGATAGGTGGCAATCAGCCCCAGCATTTT
. . TRBJ2-5 TRBV6-6 CASEAARETQYF TGTGCCAGCGAGGCAGCGAGAGAGACCCAGTACTTC
few . TRBJ1-5 TRBV20-1 CSASPRQADNLQPQHF TGCAGTGCTAGCCCCCGTCAGGCGGACAATCTTCAGCCCCAGCATTTT
few . TRBJ2-5 TRBV28 CASSFTGQPETQYF TGTGCCAGCAGTTTCACTGGACAGCCGGAGACCCAGTACTTC
. TRBD1 TRBJ1-5 TRBV2 CASRRDRVDQPQHF TGTGCCAGCAGGAGGGACAGGGTCGATCAGCCCCAGCATTTT
. . TRBJ1-4 TRBV4-1 CASSQDRGGRTEKLFF TGCGCCAGCAGCCAAGACCGGGGGGGGCGGACGGAAAAACTGTTTTTT
. . TRBJ1-1 TRBV9 CASSVGGTLNTEAFF TGTGCCAGCAGCGTAGGGGGGACCTTGAACACTGAAGCTTTCTTT